The 12 T cell receptor beta chains below all came from one sample that was sequenced in a study of identical twins. TCRdb re-called the 5' RACE reads with MiXCR, one entry per CDR3 protein. Of approximately 670,000 distinct CDR3 sequences in the sample, 6.1% were seen once. The sequencing sample was made of naive T cells sorted from blood. The receptors derive from a man aged 18-30 years in good health.

This clonotype was observed a handful of times. The chain links TRBV20-1 to TRBJ2-5; TRBD1 is a possible D gene (5 bases). The V gene lost 4 bases and the J gene lost 4 bases, with 19 bases spanning the gap. Germline values: CDR1 DFQATT, CDR2 SNEGSKA (reference sequence). The CDR3 sequence is 15 residues long. CDR3 region: CSATPQASRGETQYF. The CDR3 bases are TGCAGTGCTACCCCTCAGGCCTCAAGGGGAGAGACCCAGTACTTC.

This clonotype was detected ten times or more. CDR3 coding DNA: TGTGCCAGCAGCGGAACGGGAGGGATTAACAATGAGCAGTTCTTC. Translated, it gives CASSGTGGINNEQFF. V and J are TRBV7-3 and TRBJ2-1, with TRBD2 identical over 8 bases. After removal of 5 bases from V and 5 bases from J, the junction contained 8 bases not matched to a gene. This CDR3 has 15 residues. Germline V gives CDR1 SGHTA, CDR2 FQGTGA.

This clonotype was seen a few times. The V and J genes are TRBV25-1 and TRBJ1-6; tentatively, D is TRBD1 (6 bases). Germline values: CDR1 MGHDK, CDR2 SYGVNS. The CDR3 length is 12 residues. V was cut by 8 bases and J by 9 bases, with 11 bases left in between. The CDR3 loop reads CASGEQGSPLHF. CDR3 coding DNA: TGTGCCAGCGGCGAACAGGGTTCACCCCTCCACTTT.

This clonotype has a handful of counts. The chain carries TRBV12-3 or TRBV12-4 and TRBJ1-1, with 8 nucleotides matching TRBD1. CDR3 length equals 16 residues. V lost 6 bases and J lost 10; bases outside the gene matches: 19. The CDR3 nucleotides are TGTGCCAGCAGACACAACAAGCCGACAGGGGTCGGGGTAGCTTTCTTT. Protein sequence: CASRHNKPTGVGVAFF.

In this sample, this clonotype turned up many times. The gene calls are TRBV12-3 or TRBV12-4 and TRBJ2-7; no clear D gene. CDR3 length equals 14 residues. The ends were cut back, 7 bases at V and 2 bases at J, with 15 bases in the middle. The DNA for the CDR3 is TGTGCCAGCATTATATACAAAATACCCTACGAGCAGTACGTC. Protein: CASIIYKIPYEQYV.

This clonotype turned up a few times. This rearrangement joins TRBV20-1 to TRBJ2-3; either TRBD1 or TRBD2 may fit D (5 bases each). V was pared by 4 bases and J by 3 bases, with 20 bases between. The CDR3 sequence is 16 residues long. Germline V lookup: CDR1 DFQATT, CDR2 SNEGSKA (reference sequence). CDR3 DNA: TGCAGTGCTAAAAAGAGGGGTACGGGATGGACAGATACGCAGTATTTT. It is translated as CSAKKRGTGWTDTQYF.

This clonotype was recorded many times. This chain uses TRBV12-3 or TRBV12-4 with TRBJ2-3; no clear D. The CDR3 length is 14 residues. V shed 4 bases and J shed 8 bases, with 16 bases lying between them. The CDR3 DNA sequence: TGTGCCAGCAGTTCGAGACTGGCCGGAAGTACGCAGTATTTT. This translates into CASSSRLAGSTQYF.

This clonotype was observed at least ten times. The DNA for the CDR3 is TGTGCCAGCAGCCCGGTATCTGGGGCCAACGTCCTGACTTTC. It specifies CASSPVSGANVLTF. V gene TRBV6-2 or TRBV6-3 combines with J gene TRBJ2-6; unclear D gene. The germline V and J ends were trimmed by 6 bases and 1 base, with 7 bases remaining between them. Germline CDR1 and CDR2: MNHEY and SVGEGT. The CDR3 is made up of 14 amino acids.

This clonotype appeared a few times. The V call is TRBV4-1, the J call TRBJ1-4; unclear D gene. The CDR3 has 15 amino acids. The V gene's germline CDR1 is MGHRA and CDR2 YSYEKL. Trimming left V 4 bases short and J 5 bases short, with 14 bases between. The CDR3, as DNA: TGCGCCAGCAGCCGTCCGAGCACTGCAAATGAAAAACTGTTTTTT. Amino acids: CASSRPSTANEKLFF.

Ten or more counts support this clonotype. The genes are TRBV7-2 and TRBJ2-7; 9 bases are a match to TRBD1. Germline assignment: CDR1 SGHTA and CDR2 FQGNSA. The CDR3 sequence is 15 residues long. The ends lost 5 bases at V and 2 bases at J; junction bases unmatched: 7. The CDR3 DNA reads TGTGCCAGCAGCCCAACCGGGACAGGGCCCTACGAGCAGTACTTC. This translates into CASSPTGTGPYEQYF.

This clonotype showed up many times. The CDR3 nucleotides are TGCAGTGCTCATGTGGAGACAGATACGCAGTATTTT. Translated, it gives CSAHVETDTQYF. The chain combines TRBV20-1 with TRBJ2-3; no reliable D call. Trimming pared 5 bases from V and 3 bases from J, leaving 9 bases between. The germline V gene encodes CDR1 DFQATT and CDR2 SNEGSKA (reference sequence). This CDR3 has 12 residues.

This sequence joins TRBV7-3 and TRBJ2-3; 10 nucleotides agree with TRBD1. V shed 7 bases, J shed 2 bases, and the junction held 15 bases outside the gene matches. Per the germline V gene, CDR1 is SGHTA and CDR2 is FQGTGA. This CDR3 spans 18 amino acids. CDR3 nucleotides: TGTGCCAGCAACCTAAGACGCCGCGGGACAGGGGACACAGATACGCAGTATTTT. As protein: CASNLRRRGTGDTDTQYF.